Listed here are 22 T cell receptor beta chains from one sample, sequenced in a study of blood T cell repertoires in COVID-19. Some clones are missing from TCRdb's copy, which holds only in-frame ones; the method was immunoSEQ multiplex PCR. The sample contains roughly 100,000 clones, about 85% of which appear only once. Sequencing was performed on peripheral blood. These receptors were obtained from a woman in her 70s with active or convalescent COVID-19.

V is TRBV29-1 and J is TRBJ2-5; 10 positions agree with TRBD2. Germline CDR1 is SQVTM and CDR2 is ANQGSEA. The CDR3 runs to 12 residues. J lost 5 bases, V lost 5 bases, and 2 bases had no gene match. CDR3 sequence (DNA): TGCAGCGTTACTAGCGGGACTGAGACCCAGTACTTC. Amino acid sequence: CSVTSGTETQYF.

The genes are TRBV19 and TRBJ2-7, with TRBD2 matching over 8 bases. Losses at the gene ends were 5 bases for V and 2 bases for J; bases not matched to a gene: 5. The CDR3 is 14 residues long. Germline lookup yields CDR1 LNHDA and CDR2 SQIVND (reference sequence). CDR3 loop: CASSLMRGAYEQYF. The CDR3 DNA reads TGTGCCAGTAGTCTGATGCGGGGGGCCTACGAGCAGTACTTC.

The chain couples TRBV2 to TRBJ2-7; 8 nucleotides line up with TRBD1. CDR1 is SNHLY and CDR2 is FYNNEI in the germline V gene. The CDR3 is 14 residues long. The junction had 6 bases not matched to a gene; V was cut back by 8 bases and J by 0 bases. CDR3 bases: TGTGCCAGCCTGGACAGGGTGAGCTCCTACGAGCAGTACTTC. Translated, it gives CASLDRVSSYEQYF.

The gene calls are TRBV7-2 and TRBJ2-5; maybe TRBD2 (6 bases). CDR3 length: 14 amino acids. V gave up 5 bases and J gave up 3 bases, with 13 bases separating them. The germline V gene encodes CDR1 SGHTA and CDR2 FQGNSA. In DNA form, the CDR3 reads TGTGCCAGCAGCGGGACGGGAGTAAAAGAGACCCAGTACTTC. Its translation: CASSGTGVKETQYF.

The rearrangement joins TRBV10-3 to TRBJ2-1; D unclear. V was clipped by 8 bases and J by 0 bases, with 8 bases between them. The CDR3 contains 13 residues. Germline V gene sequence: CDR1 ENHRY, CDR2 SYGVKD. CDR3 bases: TGTGCCATCGGTGCTAGCTCCTACAATGAGCAGTTCTTC. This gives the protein CAIGASSYNEQFF.

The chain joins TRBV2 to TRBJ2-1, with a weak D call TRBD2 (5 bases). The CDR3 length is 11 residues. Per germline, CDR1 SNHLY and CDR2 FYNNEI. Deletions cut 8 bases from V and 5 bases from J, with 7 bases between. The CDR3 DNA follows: TGTGCCAGCCGGGAAAACAATGAGCAGTTCTTC. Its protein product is CASRENNEQFF.

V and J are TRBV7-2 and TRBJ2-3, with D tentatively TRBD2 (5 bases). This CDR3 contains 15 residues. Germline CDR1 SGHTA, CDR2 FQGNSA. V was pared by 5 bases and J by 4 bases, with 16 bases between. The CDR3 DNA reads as TGTGCCAGCAGCCTATACGAGGTGGGAGCAGATACGCAGTATTTT. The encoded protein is CASSLYEVGADTQYF.

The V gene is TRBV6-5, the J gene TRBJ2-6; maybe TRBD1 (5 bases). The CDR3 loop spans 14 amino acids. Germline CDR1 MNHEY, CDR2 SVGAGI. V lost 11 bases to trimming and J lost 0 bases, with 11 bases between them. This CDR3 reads CAGADGSGANVLTF. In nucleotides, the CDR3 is TGTGCCGGGGCCGACGGCTCTGGGGCCAACGTCCTGACTTTC.

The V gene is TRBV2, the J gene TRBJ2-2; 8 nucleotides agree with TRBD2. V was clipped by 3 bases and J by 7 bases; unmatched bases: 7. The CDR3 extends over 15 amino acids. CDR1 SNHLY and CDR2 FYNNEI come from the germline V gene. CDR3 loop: CASSDFAGGGGELFF. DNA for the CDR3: TGTGCCAGCAGTGACTTCGCGGGAGGCGGCGGGGAGCTGTTTTTT.

The CDR3 here is CASSQQGITDTQYF. The CDR3 DNA is TGTGCCAGTAGTCAACAGGGGATAACAGATACGCAGTATTTT. The genes are TRBV19 and TRBJ2-3, with 7 nucleotides matching TRBD1. The CDR3 runs 14 residues. Germline CDR1 and CDR2: LNHDA and SQIVND (reference sequence). J lost 3 bases, V lost 5 bases, and 5 bases had no gene match.

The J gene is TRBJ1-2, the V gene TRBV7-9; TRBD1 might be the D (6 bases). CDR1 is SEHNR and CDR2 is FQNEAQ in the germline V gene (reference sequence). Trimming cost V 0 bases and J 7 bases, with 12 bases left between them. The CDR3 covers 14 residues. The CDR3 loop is CASSLASAGAGYTF. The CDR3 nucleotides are TGTGCCAGCAGCTTAGCGAGCGCAGGGGCTGGCTACACCTTC.

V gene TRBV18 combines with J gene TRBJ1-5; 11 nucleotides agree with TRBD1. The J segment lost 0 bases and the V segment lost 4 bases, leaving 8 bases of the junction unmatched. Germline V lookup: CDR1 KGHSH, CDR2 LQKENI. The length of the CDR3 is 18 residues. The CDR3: CASSLTGTGGYSNQPQHF. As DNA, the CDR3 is TGTGCCAGCTCACTAACCGGGACAGGGGGTTATAGCAATCAGCCCCAGCATTTT.

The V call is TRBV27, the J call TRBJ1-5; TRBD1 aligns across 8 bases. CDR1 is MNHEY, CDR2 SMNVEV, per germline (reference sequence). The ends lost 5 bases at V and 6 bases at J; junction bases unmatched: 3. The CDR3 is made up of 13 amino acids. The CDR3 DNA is TGTGCCAGCAGTGGAACAGGGGGTCAGCCCCAGCATTTT. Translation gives CASSGTGGQPQHF.

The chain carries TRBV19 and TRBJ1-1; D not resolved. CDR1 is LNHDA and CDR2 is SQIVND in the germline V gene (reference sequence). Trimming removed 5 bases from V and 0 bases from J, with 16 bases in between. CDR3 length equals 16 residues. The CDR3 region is CASSPSSTVLNTEAFF. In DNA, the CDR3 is TGTGCCAGTAGTCCTTCCTCAACGGTATTGAACACTGAAGCTTTCTTT.

The CDR3 protein is CAWKDRAGYEQYF. The CDR3 nucleotides read TGTGCCTGGAAAGACAGGGCTGGCTACGAGCAGTACTTC. The genes are TRBV30 and TRBJ2-7, with 7 bases that match TRBD1. The V gene's germline CDR1 is GTSNPN and CDR2 SVGIG (reference sequence). This CDR3 is 13 amino acids long. Germline trimming cut 4 bases from V and 3 bases from J; bases unmatched to any gene: 6. The full variable domain, with the rest looked up from reference TRBV30 and TRBJ2-7, is SQTIHQWPATLVQPVGSPLSLECTVEGTSNPNLYWYRQAAGRGLQLLFYSVGIGQISSEVPQNLSASRPQDRQFILSSKKLLLSDSGFYLCAWKDRAGYEQYFGPGTRLTVT.

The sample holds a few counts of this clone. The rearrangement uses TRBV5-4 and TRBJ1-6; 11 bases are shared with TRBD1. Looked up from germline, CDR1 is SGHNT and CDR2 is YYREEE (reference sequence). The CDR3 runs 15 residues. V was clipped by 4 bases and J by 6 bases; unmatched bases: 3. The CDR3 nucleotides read TGTGCCAGCAGCCCCGGGACAGGGGGTAATTCACCCCTCCACTTT. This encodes CASSPGTGGNSPLHF.

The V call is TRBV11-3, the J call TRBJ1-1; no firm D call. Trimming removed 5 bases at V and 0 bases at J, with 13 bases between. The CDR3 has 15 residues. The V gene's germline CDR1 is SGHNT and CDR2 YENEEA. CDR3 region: CASSPRTGMNTEAFF. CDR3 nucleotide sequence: TGTGCCAGCAGCCCCCGGACTGGCATGAACACTGAAGCTTTCTTT.

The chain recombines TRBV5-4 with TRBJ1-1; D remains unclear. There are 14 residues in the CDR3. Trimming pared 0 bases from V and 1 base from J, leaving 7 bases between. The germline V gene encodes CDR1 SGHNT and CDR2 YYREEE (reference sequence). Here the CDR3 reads CASSLDRQNTEAFF. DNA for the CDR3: TGTGCCAGCAGCTTGGACAGACAGAACACTGAAGCTTTCTTT.

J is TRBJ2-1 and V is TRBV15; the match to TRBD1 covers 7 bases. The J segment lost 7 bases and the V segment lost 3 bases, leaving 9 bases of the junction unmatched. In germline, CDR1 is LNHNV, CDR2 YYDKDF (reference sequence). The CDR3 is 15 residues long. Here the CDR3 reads CATSREDKGANEQFF. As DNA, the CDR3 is TGTGCCACCAGCAGGGAAGACAAGGGGGCGAATGAGCAGTTCTTC.

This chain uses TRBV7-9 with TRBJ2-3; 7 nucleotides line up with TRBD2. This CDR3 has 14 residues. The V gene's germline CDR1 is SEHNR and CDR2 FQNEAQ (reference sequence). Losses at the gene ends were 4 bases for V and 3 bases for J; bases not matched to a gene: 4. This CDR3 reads CASSSDSGTDTQYF. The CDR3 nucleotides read TGTGCCAGCAGCTCCGATAGCGGGACAGATACGCAGTATTTT.

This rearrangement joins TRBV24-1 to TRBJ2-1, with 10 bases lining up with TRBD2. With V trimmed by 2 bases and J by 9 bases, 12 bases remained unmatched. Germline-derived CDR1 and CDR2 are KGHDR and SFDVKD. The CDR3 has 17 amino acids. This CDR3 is CATSDSGAGGPWGEQFF. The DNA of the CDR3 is TGTGCCACCAGTGATTCTGGAGCGGGAGGGCCTTGGGGTGAGCAGTTCTTC.

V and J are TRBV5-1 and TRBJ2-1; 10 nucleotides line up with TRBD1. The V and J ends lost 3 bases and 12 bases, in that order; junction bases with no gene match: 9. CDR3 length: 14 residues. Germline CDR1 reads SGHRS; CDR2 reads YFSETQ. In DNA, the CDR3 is TGCGCCAGCAGCTACAAAGGACAGGGGGAGGGGCAGTTCTTC. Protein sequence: CASSYKGQGEGQFF. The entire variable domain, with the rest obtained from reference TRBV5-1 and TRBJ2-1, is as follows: KAGVTQTPRYLIKTRGQQVTLSCSPISGHRSVSWYQQTPGQGLQFLFEYFSETQRNKGNFPGRFSGRQFSNSRSEMNVSTLELGDSALYLCASSYKGQGEGQFFGPGTRLTVL.